These 30 T cell receptor beta chains were all obtained from the same sample, sequenced in a study of blood T cell repertoires in COVID-19. Clones were read by immunoSEQ multiplex PCR, and TCRdb kept only the in-frame ones, dropping some. The sample shows almost 250,000 clones, approximately 85% of them seen only once. Specimen: PBMCs or T cells enriched from blood (not recorded which). Receptor source: a woman between 45 and 65 years old with acute COVID-19.

The rearrangement joins TRBV9 to TRBJ2-1, with D possibly matching TRBD1 (5 bases). Deletions cut 4 bases from V and 7 bases from J, with 15 bases between. The germline CDR1 and CDR2 sequences are SGDLS and YYNGEE. The CDR3 is 14 amino acids. The chain's CDR3 is CASSPQPGWNEQFF. CDR3 DNA sequence: TGTGCCAGCAGCCCCCAACCAGGGTGGAATGAGCAGTTCTTC.

CDR3 in DNA: TGTGCCACCAGCACCTCCGGGACAGGGGTCCACGAGCAGTACTTC. It is translated as CATSTSGTGVHEQYF. The chain combines TRBV15 with TRBJ2-7; TRBD1 matches 10 bases. Germline V lookup: CDR1 LNHNV, CDR2 YYDKDF (reference sequence). The CDR3 is 15 residues long. J lost 5 bases, V lost 4 bases, and 8 bases had no gene match.

V gene TRBV5-1 combines with J gene TRBJ2-6, with 10 bases lining up with TRBD1. V lost 0 bases to trimming and J lost 4 bases; unmatched junction nucleotides: 1. Looked up from germline, CDR1 is SGHRS and CDR2 is YFSETQ. The CDR3 spans 16 residues. CDR3 DNA sequence: TGCGCCAGCAGCTTGGGACAGGGGGCCGGGGCCAACGTCCTGACTTTC. Its protein product is CASSLGQGAGANVLTF. The full variable domain, with the rest looked up from reference TRBV5-1 and TRBJ2-6, is KAGVTQTPRYLIKTRGQQVTLSCSPISGHRSVSWYQQTPGQGLQFLFEYFSETQRNKGNFPGRFSGRQFSNSRSEMNVSTLELGDSALYLCASSLGQGAGANVLTFGAGSRLTVL.

The CDR3 DNA reads TGTGCCAGCAGCGAGGGACCGGGACAGGGGTCTGCAACTAATGAAAAACTGTTTTTT. This translates into CASSEGPGQGSATNEKLFF. The chain carries TRBV9 and TRBJ1-4; the match to TRBD1 covers 10 bases. The CDR3 extends over 19 amino acids. The germline V gene encodes CDR1 SGDLS and CDR2 YYNGEE. The V gene end was trimmed by 3 bases and the J gene end by 0 bases; junction bases not matched to a gene: 11. The whole variable domain, filled in from reference TRBV9 and TRBJ1-4, reads DSGVTQTPKHLITATGQRVTLRCSPRSGDLSVYWYQQSLDQGLQFLIQYYNGEERAKGNILERFSAQQFPDLHSELNLSSLELGDSALYFCASSEGPGQGSATNEKLFFGSGTQLSVL.

The chain carries TRBV14 and TRBJ2-3, with 7 nucleotides matching TRBD1. J was trimmed by 2 bases and V by 2 bases; bases with no gene match: 4. Germline assignment: CDR1 SGHDN and CDR2 FVKESK. The CDR3 totals 15 residues. CDR3 sequence: CASSQRQGDTDTQYF. The CDR3 region has the DNA TGTGCCAGCAGCCAACGACAGGGAGACACAGATACGCAGTATTTT. Looking up the rest from reference TRBV14 and TRBJ2-3 gives the full variable domain: EAGVTQFPSHSVIEKGQTVTLRCDPISGHDNLYWYRRVMGKEIKFLLHFVKESKQDESGMPNNRFLAERTGGTYSTLKVQPAELEDSGVYFCASSQRQGDTDTQYFGPGTRLTVL.

This rearrangement joins TRBV5-1 to TRBJ2-7; possible D gene TRBD2, 5 bases. With 6 bases removed from V and 0 bases from J, the gap between germline ends came to 16 bases. Germline V CDR1 and CDR2: SGHRS, YFSETQ. The CDR3 totals 15 residues. CDR3 bases: TGCGCCAGCATCCCCGCCCCGGGGAGCTCCTACGAGCAGTACTTC. Translation: CASIPAPGSSYEQYF.

The chain carries TRBV3-1 (or the pseudogene TRBV3-2) and TRBJ2-7; 7 nucleotides align to TRBD2. Per germline, CDR1 LGHDT and CDR2 YNNKEL (reference sequence). Unmatched junction bases numbered 3, after V lost 1 base and J lost 6 bases. The CDR3 covers 13 residues. CDR3 in amino acids: CASSQGGGREQYF. The CDR3 region has the DNA TGTGCCAGCAGCCAAGGGGGAGGGCGCGAGCAGTACTTC.

The CDR3 is CASSSLAGRHNEQFF. CDR3 coding DNA: TGCGCCAGCAGCTCCCTAGCGGGGAGGCACAATGAGCAGTTCTTC. The chain uses TRBV5-1 and TRBJ2-1, with 9 bases lining up with TRBD2. V shed 3 bases, J shed 5 bases, and the junction held 6 bases outside the gene matches. CDR1 and CDR2 (germline): SGHRS, YFSETQ. There are 15 residues in the CDR3.

The CDR3 reads CSVNRDTFGNEQYF. The CDR3 nucleotides read TGCAGCGTGAACCGGGACACATTCGGGAACGAGCAGTACTTC. V and J are TRBV29-1 and TRBJ2-7, with D perhaps matching TRBD1 (6 bases). Per the germline V gene, CDR1 is SQVTM and CDR2 is ANQGSEA. Trimming took 6 bases from V and 5 from J, leaving 20 bases between them. The CDR3 is 14 residues long.

Comment on this clone: A single base separates this from a much larger clone, so it may be a read error. The V gene is TRBV7-9, the J gene TRBJ1-5; D is uncertain. The CDR3 runs to 14 residues. V gave up 3 bases and J gave up 0 bases, with 6 bases separating them. From germline, CDR1 is SEHNR and CDR2 FQNEAQ (reference sequence). For the CDR3, the DNA is TGTGCCAGCAGCTTCCAGAATAGCAATCAGCCCCAGCATTTT. It encodes CASSFQNSNQPQHF.

This rearrangement joins TRBV7-6 to TRBJ2-1; D is perhaps TRBD2 (5 bases). Germline assignment: CDR1 SGHVS and CDR2 FNYEAQ. There are 15 residues in the CDR3. Deletions cut 2 bases from V and 3 bases from J, with 11 bases between. Written as DNA, the CDR3 is TGTGCCAGCAGCTTAAGTGAGGGTCACTACAATGAGCAGTTCTTC. Its translation: CASSLSEGHYNEQFF. Using reference TRBV7-6 and TRBJ2-1 for the parts outside the CDR3, the full variable domain is GAGVSQSPRYKVTKRGQDVALRCDPISGHVSLYWYRQALGQGPEFLTYFNYEAQQDKSGLPNDRFSAERPEGSISTLTIQRTEQRDSAMYRCASSLSEGHYNEQFFGPGTRLTVL.

The chain employs TRBV19 and TRBJ1-3; tentative D call: TRBD1 (5 bases). The CDR3 covers 14 residues. Germline CDR1 LNHDA, CDR2 SQIVND (reference sequence). The ends were cut back, 4 bases at V and 5 bases at J, with 12 bases in the middle. CDR3 nucleotides: TGTGCCAGTAGTACCTCTGGGGGGAGAAACACCATATATTTT. Translation gives CASSTSGGRNTIYF. Together with reference TRBV19 and TRBJ1-3, the CDR3 gives the full variable domain: DGGITQSPKYLFRKEGQNVTLSCEQNLNHDAMYWYRQDPGQGLRLIYYSQIVNDFQKGDIAEGYSVSREKKESFPLTVTSAQKNPTAFYLCASSTSGGRNTIYFGEGSWLTVV.

The chain couples TRBV30 to TRBJ1-4; 9 bases line up with TRBD1. Looked up from germline, CDR1 is GTSNPN and CDR2 is SVGIG (reference sequence). The CDR3 is made up of 14 amino acids. The V gene end was trimmed by 8 bases and the J gene end by 8 bases; junction bases not matched to a gene: 12. CDR3 DNA: TGTGCCGGTCAAGGACAGGGGAGAGGAGAAAAACTGTTTTTT. Protein product: CAGQGQGRGEKLFF.

The rearrangement links TRBV13 to TRBJ2-1; a weak D match, TRBD2 (7 bases). The CDR3 runs to 14 residues. CDR1 and CDR2 from the germline V gene are PRHDT and FYEKMQ (reference sequence). Trimming pared 7 bases from V and 8 bases from J, leaving 18 bases between. The CDR3 DNA reads TGTGCCAGCATCCGTTCGGGGGGCGGGTATGAGCAGTTCTTC. This sequence encodes CASIRSGGGYEQFF.

The table lists this clone with a count of one. The chain employs TRBV11-2 and TRBJ2-7; 8 bases are a match to TRBD2. The V segment lost 1 base and the J segment 2 bases; nucleotides outside the gene matches: 1. The germline V gene has CDR1 SGHAT and CDR2 FQNNGV. CDR3 size: 14 residues. The CDR3 sequence is CASSLAGGTYEQYF. The DNA of the CDR3 is TGTGCCAGCAGCTTAGCGGGGGGGACCTACGAGCAGTACTTC.

The CDR3 bases are TGCGCCAGCAGCACGGTAGCAAGAACTGAAGCTTTCTTT. This encodes CASSTVARTEAFF. The gene calls are TRBV5-1 and TRBJ1-1; D call uncertain. Trimming removed 4 bases at V and 5 bases at J, with 12 bases between. Per germline, CDR1 SGHRS and CDR2 YFSETQ. The CDR3 spans 13 residues.

The table lists this clone with a few counts. The chain combines TRBV9 with TRBJ2-1; TRBD1 might be the D (6 bases). The CDR3 loop spans 13 amino acids. Germline values: CDR1 SGDLS, CDR2 YYNGEE. The V gene lost 4 bases and the J gene lost 6 bases, with 11 bases spanning the gap. As DNA, the CDR3 is TGTGCCAGCAGCCCCTGGGACACCAATGAGCAGTTCTTC. Its protein is CASSPWDTNEQFF. Variable domain in full (rest from reference TRBV9 and TRBJ2-1): DSGVTQTPKHLITATGQRVTLRCSPRSGDLSVYWYQQSLDQGLQFLIQYYNGEERAKGNILERFSAQQFPDLHSELNLSSLELGDSALYFCASSPWDTNEQFFGPGTRLTVL.

This clone appeared a single time. The chain carries TRBV6-6 and TRBJ1-6; 9 bases match TRBD1. The CDR3 is 15 amino acids. The J segment lost 10 bases and the V segment lost 0 bases, leaving 4 bases of the junction unmatched. Germline CDR1 is MNHNY and CDR2 is SVGAGI (reference sequence). CDR3 DNA: TGTGCCAGCAGTTACTCGGACAGGGGCGGGTCACCCCTCCACTTT. Translation gives CASSYSDRGGSPLHF.

This chain uses TRBV4-1 with TRBJ1-1; 7 positions agree with TRBD1. J lost 4 bases, V lost 5 bases, and 10 bases had no gene match. This CDR3 has 15 amino acids. Germline CDR1 reads MGHRA; CDR2 reads YSYEKL. The CDR3 here is CASSSEGAESTEAFF. CDR3 sequence (DNA): TGCGCCAGCAGCTCAGAGGGGGCAGAGAGCACTGAAGCTTTCTTT.

The CDR3 sequence: CASSIDKDRKRNTIYF. Here the CDR3 DNA reads TGTGCCAGTAGTATAGATAAGGACAGGAAGAGAAACACCATATATTTT. This chain uses TRBV19 with TRBJ1-3; 7 nucleotides agree with TRBD1. V shed 0 bases, J shed 5 bases, and the junction held 7 bases outside the gene matches. Germline V lookup: CDR1 LNHDA, CDR2 SQIVND (reference sequence). The CDR3 loop spans 16 amino acids.

In its sample, this clone was seen once. The V gene is TRBV5-4, the J gene TRBJ1-5; 7 bases align to TRBD1. J was trimmed by 4 bases and V by 4 bases; bases with no gene match: 2. The CDR3 is made up of 13 amino acids. The germline gives CDR1 SGHNT, CDR2 YYREEE (reference sequence). CDR3 coding DNA: TGTGCCAGCAGCCTACAGGGGAATCAGCCCCAGCATTTT. Its protein is CASSLQGNQPQHF.

V gene TRBV30 combines with J gene TRBJ1-5; 8 bases are shared with TRBD1. CDR1 is GTSNPN and CDR2 is SVGIG in the germline V gene (reference sequence). V lost 3 bases, J lost 6 bases, and 4 bases stayed unmatched. The length of the CDR3 is 13 residues. The CDR3 DNA sequence: TGTGCCTGGAGCCGGACAGGGTTTCAGCCCCAGCATTTT. Translating it yields CAWSRTGFQPQHF.

The rearrangement uses TRBV23-1 and TRBJ1-1, with a weak D call TRBD1 (6 bases). TRBV23-1 is an open reading frame, and its role is uncertain. The CDR3 covers 15 residues. V was pared by 8 bases and J by 0 bases, with 16 bases between. The CDR3 is CASLSGDSMNTEAFF. CDR3 sequence (DNA): TGCGCCAGCCTATCAGGGGATTCCATGAACACTGAAGCTTTCTTT.

V gene TRBV10-3 combines with J gene TRBJ2-2, with 15 bases identical to TRBD2. The CDR3 sequence is 19 residues long. Unmatched junction bases numbered 11, after V lost 5 bases and J lost 4 bases. CDR1 and CDR2 (germline): ENHRY, SYGVKD. DNA for the CDR3: TGTGCCATCAGTACCGGGACTAGCGGGGGGATCTTGGTCACCGGGGAGCTGTTTTTT. It translates to CAISTGTSGGILVTGELFF.

This clone has only a few counts. The chain links TRBV5-1 to TRBJ1-5, with D perhaps matching TRBD1 (5 bases). Germline V CDR1 and CDR2: SGHRS, YFSETQ. V shed 0 bases and J shed 0 bases, with 7 bases lying between them. The CDR3 spans 15 residues. DNA for the CDR3: TGCGCCAGCAGCTTGGGGGGCTATAGCAATCAGCCCCAGCATTTT. Protein sequence: CASSLGGYSNQPQHF.

The rearrangement links TRBV6-4 to TRBJ2-2; no reliable D call. V shed 0 bases and J shed 3 bases, with 11 bases lying between them. CDR1 and CDR2 (germline): MRHNA, SNTAGT. The CDR3 is 16 amino acids. In DNA form, the CDR3 reads TGTGCCAGCAGTGACTCTACCGGTCGGGACACCGGGGAGCTGTTTTTT. Protein sequence: CASSDSTGRDTGELFF.

The chain carries TRBV19 and TRBJ1-2; 7 nucleotides align to TRBD1. Per germline, CDR1 LNHDA and CDR2 SQIVND (reference sequence). There are 11 residues in the CDR3. V trimming: 6 bases; J trimming: 6 bases; junction bases outside the gene matches: 1. The DNA for the CDR3 is TGTGCCAGTAGGACAGGGCATGGCTACACCTTC. Translation: CASRTGHGYTF. Drawing the rest from reference TRBV19 and TRBJ1-2, the complete variable domain is DGGITQSPKYLFRKEGQNVTLSCEQNLNHDAMYWYRQDPGQGLRLIYYSQIVNDFQKGDIAEGYSVSREKKESFPLTVTSAQKNPTAFYLCASRTGHGYTFGSGTRLTVV.

The rearrangement links TRBV2 to TRBJ2-2, with 8 bases lining up with TRBD1. Germline V gene sequence: CDR1 SNHLY, CDR2 FYNNEI. V lost 6 bases to trimming and J lost 5 bases; unmatched junction nucleotides: 14. CDR3 length: 17 residues. The DNA for the CDR3 is TGTGCCAGCAGCCCTTTCCGGACAGGGCTAAATACCGGGGAGCTGTTTTTT. Encoded protein: CASSPFRTGLNTGELFF.

The J gene is TRBJ1-5, the V gene TRBV2, with D unresolved. V lost 2 bases to trimming and J lost 7 bases, with 3 bases between them. The V gene's germline CDR1 is SNHLY and CDR2 FYNNEI. The CDR3 covers 11 residues. The CDR3 sequence: CASSESQPQHF. The CDR3 nucleotides are TGTGCCAGCAGTGAAAGCCAGCCCCAGCATTTT.

This chain connects TRBV6-2 or TRBV6-3 to TRBJ1-4; D is uncertain. V was pared by 2 bases and J by 7 bases, with 17 bases between. Germline V lookup: CDR1 MNHEY, CDR2 SVGEGT. The CDR3 covers 16 residues. CDR3 sequence: CASSYEASRVFEKLFF. CDR3 bases: TGTGCCAGCAGTTACGAGGCGAGCCGAGTCTTTGAAAAACTGTTTTTT.